This is a list of T cell receptor beta chains from one sample in a study of cytomegalovirus exposure and HLA in healthy donors. Measured with immunoSEQ multiplex PCR; TCRdb has only the in-frame clones, and not every one. Here the sample spans under 200,000 clones, around four fifths being singletons. The sequencing input was PBMCs. These receptor sequences come from a man aged 25 to 45 in good health and CMV-seronegative. Each CDR3 is given with its conserved first and last residue. Each record gives: V gene, clone size, D gene, J gene, CDR3 protein, CDR3 DNA. D genes are given only for firm matches. Not every row has a clone size; where given, it reads once, few, many or a size class.

>TRBV19|.|.|TRBJ1-5
CASSTDSSNQPQHF
TGTGCCAGTAGCACAGACAGTAGCAATCAGCCCCAGCATTTT
>TRBV4-3|once|.|TRBJ2-3
CASSQGKAAIAQYF
TGCGCCAGCAGCCAGGGAAAAGCGGCAATCGCGCAGTATTTT
>TRBV4-1|few|.|TRBJ2-7
CASSQAPPGQGPTYEQYF
TGCGCCAGCAGCCAAGCCCCCCCTGGGCAGGGCCCTACCTACGAGCAGTACTTC
>TRBV25-1|.|.|TRBJ1-2
CASSGRRSRDGYTF
TGTGCCAGCAGTGGACGGCGCTCTCGGGATGGCTACACCTTC
>TRBV5-6|.|TRBD2|TRBJ2-5
CASSGGTSGEETQYF
TGTGCCAGCAGCGGCGGGACTAGCGGAGAAGAGACCCAGTACTTC
>TRBV29-1|few|TRBD2|TRBJ2-5
CTVRGEGAEETQYF
TGCACCGTGCGCGGGGAGGGAGCGGAGGAGACCCAGTACTTC
>TRBV11-2|.|TRBD1|TRBJ2-2
CASSPGGTGELFF
TGTGCCAGCAGCCCAGGGGGAACCGGGGAGCTGTTTTTT
>TRBV6-5|once|.|TRBJ2-7
CASSYSMGQISYEQYF
TGTGCCAGCAGTTACTCGATGGGGCAGATCTCCTACGAGCAGTACTTC
>TRBV9|.|TRBD2|TRBJ2-1
CASSGTGTSGYNEQFF
TGTGCCAGCAGCGGAACCGGGACTAGCGGGTACAATGAGCAGTTCTTC
>TRBV10-2|.|.|TRBJ1-1
CASLEAMNTEAFF
TGCGCCAGTTTGGAGGCAATGAACACTGAAGCTTTCTTT
>TRBV6-5|once|TRBD2|TRBJ2-2
CASSYRGGASGELFF
TGTGCCAGCAGTTACCGCGGGGGGGCCTCCGGGGAGCTGTTTTTT
>TRBV5-1|.|.|TRBJ2-2
CASSLDGGYTGELFF
TGCGCCAGCAGCTTGGATGGGGGCTACACCGGGGAGCTGTTTTTT
>TRBV30|.|.|TRBJ2-3
CAGVTGSDTQYF
TGTGCCGGGGTGACGGGATCAGATACGCAGTATTTT
>TRBV28|.|.|TRBJ1-5
CDIRSVTQPQHF
TGTGACATCAGGTCAGTAACTCAGCCCCAGCATTTT
>TRBV7-9|.|.|TRBJ1-4
CASSSPAGAREKLFF
TGTGCCAGCAGCTCGCCTGCAGGGGCTCGCGAAAAACTGTTTTTT
>TRBV6-5|.|.|TRBJ2-6
CASTQAGANVLTF
TGTGCCAGCACTCAGGCTGGGGCCAACGTCCTGACTTTC
>TRBV7-2|.|.|TRBJ2-7
CASSQRSAGAAGREQYF
TGTGCCAGCAGCCAGAGGTCGGCGGGCGCCGCCGGAAGAGAGCAGTACTTC
>TRBV30|.|.|TRBJ1-2
CAWTAGAGGYTF
TGTGCCTGGACCGCGGGGGCAGGTGGCTACACCTTC
>TRBV4-3|.|TRBD2|TRBJ2-3
CASSQVTGPGGTQYF
TGCGCCAGCAGCCAAGTGACGGGCCCGGGGGGTACGCAGTATTTT
>TRBV30|few|.|TRBJ1-2
CAWSVREGNYGYTF
TGTGCCTGGAGTGTACGGGAGGGAAACTATGGCTACACCTTC
>TRBV10-3|.|TRBD1|TRBJ1-6
CAIRGTGDSPLHF
TGTGCCATCAGGGGGACAGGGGATTCACCCCTCCACTTT
>TRBV7-9|few|TRBD1|TRBJ2-1
CSSSLPRQGSSYNEQFF
TGTTCCAGCAGCTTACCCCGACAGGGGAGCTCCTACAATGAGCAGTTCTTC
>TRBV6-6|.|TRBD2|TRBJ2-7
CASSYAASGRAYEQYF
TGTGCCAGCAGTTACGCGGCTAGCGGGAGGGCCTACGAGCAGTACTTC
>TRBV11-2|.|.|TRBJ2-2
CASSLERQTGELFF
TGTGCCAGCAGCTTAGAGAGGCAAACCGGGGAGCTGTTTTTT
>TRBV11-2|.|.|TRBJ2-1
CASSLEDFPYNEQFF
TGTGCCAGCAGCTTAGAGGACTTTCCTTACAATGAGCAGTTCTTC
>TRBV6-5|once|TRBD2|TRBJ2-5
CASSYSPREVIETQYF
TGTGCCAGCAGTTACTCTCCCCGGGAGGTTATAGAGACCCAGTACTTC
>TRBV7-2|once|.|TRBJ1-1
CASSLGGGYTEAFF
TGTGCCAGCAGCTTGGGAGGGGGGTACACTGAAGCTTTCTTT
>TRBV11-3|.|TRBD2|TRBJ2-1
CASSPSEGLAAYNEQFF
TGTGCCAGCAGCCCCTCTGAAGGACTAGCGGCATACAATGAGCAGTTCTTC
>TRBV28|few|.|TRBJ2-7
CATTGSTYEQYF
TGTGCCACCACGGGGAGTACCTACGAGCAGTACTTC
>TRBV7-2|.|TRBD2|TRBJ2-3
CASNLLAGGREDTQYF
TGTGCCAGCAACCTACTAGCGGGGGGGCGGGAAGATACGCAGTATTTT
>TRBV2|.|.|TRBJ2-7
CASSVYRQGKYSEQYF
TGTGCCAGCAGTGTATATCGGCAGGGGAAATACTCCGAGCAGTACTTC
>TRBV10-1|.|TRBD1|TRBJ2-7
CASSELDRVTYEQYF
TGCGCCAGCAGTGAGCTGGACAGGGTCACCTACGAGCAGTACTTC
>TRBV19|.|.|TRBJ1-4
CASSITGSTNEKLFF
TGTGCCAGTAGTATCACAGGGTCAACTAATGAAAAACTGTTTTTT
>TRBV7-8|.|.|TRBJ2-7
CASSLSSREQYF
TGTGCCAGCAGCTTGAGTTCACGCGAGCAGTACTTC
>TRBV27|.|.|TRBJ2-7
CASSLSGERYEQYF
TGTGCCAGCAGTTTATCAGGGGAACGGTACGAGCAGTACTTC
>TRBV6-6|.|TRBD2|TRBJ2-1
CASSTSGGANEQFF
TGTGCCAGCAGTACTAGCGGGGGGGCGAATGAGCAGTTCTTC
>TRBV18|once|TRBD1|TRBJ2-7
CASSPDRAISYEQYF
TGTGCCAGCTCACCTGACAGGGCTATCTCCTACGAGCAGTACTTC
>TRBV27|few|TRBD1|TRBJ1-6
CASSSRQGAFYNSPLHF
TGTGCCAGCAGTTCCCGGCAGGGGGCCTTTTATAATTCACCCCTCCACTTT
>TRBV7-9|.|.|TRBJ2-2
CASSPPRVANTGELFF
TGTGCCAGCAGCCCGCCCAGGGTCGCGAACACCGGGGAGCTGTTTTTT
>TRBV13|.|.|TRBJ1-3
CASSLGRRGRNTIYF
TGTGCCAGCAGCTTAGGCCGCAGGGGAAGAAACACCATATATTTT
>TRBV25-1|.|.|TRBJ1-1
CASYQTEAFF
TGTGCCAGCTATCAGACTGAAGCTTTCTTT
>TRBV11-2|.|.|TRBJ2-7
CASSLDRQGTYEQYF
TGTGCCAGCAGCTTAGATCGGCAGGGCACCTACGAGCAGTACTTC
>TRBV7-9|once|.|TRBJ2-7
CASRPAGNYEQYF
TGTGCCAGCAGACCGGCAGGGAACTACGAGCAGTACTTC
>TRBV28|.|.|TRBJ1-1
CASSIGTLVRTEAFF
TGTGCCAGCAGTATCGGGACACTGGTAAGAACTGAAGCTTTCTTT
>TRBV27|.|.|TRBJ2-1
CASSITWGVEQFF
TGTGCCAGCAGTATCACCTGGGGGGTTGAGCAGTTCTTC